The T cell receptor beta chain under discussion was sequenced for a study of T cell repertoires in cytomegalovirus infection. Study-level points and caveats: Adding up the frequency of public TCR beta families identified people who carried CMV plus the relevant HLA.

Germline V gene data show CDR1 as ENHRY and CDR2 as SYGVKD. The CDR3 is 14 residues long. V gave up 8 bases and J gave up 1 base, with 14 bases separating them. As concerns this clonotype: Its antigen is unknown.

Using its own MiXCR run on the reads, TCRdb lists one record per CDR3 protein. The top ten clones hold 40% to 60% of a sample with approximately 600,000 distinct CDR3 sequences, about 40% of them seen once. Specimen: cultured PBMCs, collected from culture after CMV antigen stimulation. This chain joins TRBV10-3 and TRBJ1-1; TRBD1 is a possible D gene (5 bases). This receptor was identified in a human donor in good health (CMV status not recorded). Some clones in this sample may be carry-over from other donors' samples. The CDR3, as DNA: TGTGCCATCTCCAGCGGGACGGGGAACACTGAAGCTTTCTTT. This codes for CAISSGTGNTEAFF.